Below, 16 T cell receptor beta chains from the same sample are listed, as sequenced in a study of Graves' ophthalmopathy and Graves' hyperthyroidism. Beta-chain TCR CDR3 regions were amplified from RNA transcripts. The workflow started with a first-round RT-PCR run with HTBI primers and then moved on to a second-round multiplex PCR. Each CDR3 protein is one row after TCRdb ran MiXCR on the multiplex PCR reads. The sample records about 740,000 distinct CDR3 sequences, roughly two fifths being singletons. The sample taken for sequencing was peripheral blood. These receptors all come from an adult man with Graves' ophthalmopathy.

In its sample, this clonotype was seen many times. The chain couples TRBV10-3 to TRBJ1-5; no definite D call. In germline, CDR1 is ENHRY, CDR2 SYGVKD. V gave up 3 bases and J gave up 10 bases, with 16 bases separating them. The CDR3 is 14 amino acids. CDR3 DNA: TGTGCCATCAGTGATGCCCTGAACGGCCGACCCCAGCATTTT. This codes for CAISDALNGRPQHF.

This clonotype was detected ten times or more. This chain links TRBV7-9 with TRBJ2-7; TRBD2 is a possible D gene (7 bases). CDR3 length equals 15 residues. Trimming left V 1 base short and J 0 bases short, with 10 bases between. Germline V gives CDR1 SEHNR, CDR2 FQNEAQ (reference sequence). CDR3 protein: CASSLGAGASYEQYF. The CDR3, as DNA: TGTGCCAGCAGCTTAGGTGCGGGGGCCTCCTACGAGCAGTACTTC.

A few counts support this clonotype. This chain links TRBV7-9 with TRBJ2-5; weak D call: TRBD2 (7 bases). The length of the CDR3 is 17 residues. Germline CDR1 and CDR2: SEHNR and FQNEAQ (reference sequence). V lost 7 bases and J 4 bases, leaving 25 bases between the germline ends. This CDR3 reads CASTPKPVGGPRETQYF. As DNA, the CDR3 is TGTGCCAGCACCCCCAAGCCGGTCGGGGGGCCCAGAGAGACCCAGTACTTC.

This clonotype has at least ten counts. The chain is built from TRBV20-1 and TRBJ2-7, with unresolved D. Trimming cost V 3 bases and J 5 bases, with 14 bases left between them. CDR1 is DFQATT, CDR2 SNEGSKA, per germline (reference sequence). CDR3 length: 13 residues. The CDR3 DNA reads TGCAGTGCTAGCACGGCGGAACCAAACGAGCAGTACTTC. Translating gives CSASTAEPNEQYF.

In this sample, this clonotype turned up many times. This chain uses TRBV7-2 with TRBJ2-7; 8 nucleotides agree with TRBD1. The CDR3 spans 15 residues. V dropped 5 bases and J dropped 0; count of bases not matched to a gene: 6. The germline V gene has CDR1 SGHTA and CDR2 FQGNSA. The DNA for the CDR3 is TGTGCCAGCAGCGATACAGGGGGACGCTCCTACGAGCAGTACTTC. It is translated as CASSDTGGRSYEQYF.

This clonotype has a handful of counts. The rearrangement joins TRBV10-3 to TRBJ1-1; 8 bases are shared with TRBD1. V dropped 10 bases and J dropped 0; count of bases not matched to a gene: 4. The CDR3 runs 13 residues. Germline V CDR1 and CDR2: ENHRY, SYGVKD. The CDR3 DNA sequence: TGTGCCACTAGGGACAGGATGAACACTGAAGCTTTCTTT. It codes for CATRDRMNTEAFF.

In its sample, this clonotype was seen many times. The chain combines TRBV10-3 with TRBJ1-6, with a tentative D call TRBD1 (5 bases). V shed 1 base and J shed 10 bases, with 11 bases lying between them. In germline, CDR1 is ENHRY, CDR2 SYGVKD. The CDR3 length is 14 residues. CDR3 residues: CAISELGEDSPLHF. The CDR3 DNA follows: TGTGCCATCAGTGAGTTGGGGGAGGACTCACCCCTCCACTTT.

This clonotype was picked up a small number of times. CDR3 sequence (DNA): TGTGCCAGCAGCTTAGTCCTGGGACAGGGGCCCCATTTCTATGGCTACACCTTC. Its translation is CASSLVLGQGPHFYGYTF. The chain couples TRBV7-6 to TRBJ1-2; the match to TRBD1 covers 10 bases. V lost 1 base to trimming and J lost 4 bases; unmatched junction nucleotides: 12. This CDR3 spans 18 amino acids. The germline CDR1 and CDR2 sequences are SGHVS and FNYEAQ.

The chain links TRBV29-1 to TRBJ1-1, with D uncertain. Germline lookup yields CDR1 SQVTM and CDR2 ANQGSEA. The V gene lost 1 base and the J gene lost 0 bases, with 6 bases spanning the gap. The CDR3 length is 13 residues. The CDR3 coding sequence is TGCAGCGTTGAAGGCGGTTTGAACACTGAAGCTTTCTTT. As protein: CSVEGGLNTEAFF.

J is TRBJ2-7 and V is TRBV6-1; TRBD1 matches at 7 bases. This CDR3 spans 14 amino acids. Germline values: CDR1 MNHNS, CDR2 SASEGT. V trimming: 3 bases; J trimming: 2 bases; junction bases outside the gene matches: 4. CDR3 bases: TGTGCCAGCAGTGAGTACAGGGGCCCCTACGAGCAGTACTTC. Translated: CASSEYRGPYEQYF.

This clonotype was counted ten times or more. The chain combines TRBV15 with TRBJ2-7; the D gene could be TRBD1 or TRBD2 (5 bases each). CDR3 length: 17 amino acids. Per the germline V gene, CDR1 is LNHNV and CDR2 is YYDKDF (reference sequence). V was clipped by 0 bases and J by 3 bases, with 18 bases between them. CDR3 loop: CATSRDGPTGRGYEQYF. The CDR3 region has the DNA TGTGCCACCAGCAGAGATGGGCCTACGGGACGGGGCTACGAGCAGTACTTC.

This clonotype came up once. The chain links TRBV29-1 to TRBJ1-2; 7 bases agree with TRBD1. V was pared by 7 bases and J by 12 bases, with 11 bases of the junction left unmatched. CDR3 length: 11 residues. In germline, CDR1 is SQVTM, CDR2 ANQGSEA. In DNA, the CDR3 is TGCAGCGGTACAGGGGAAGGTGGAAACACCTTC. It codes for CSGTGEGGNTF.

At least ten counts were recorded for this clonotype. The CDR3 sequence: CASSLIGGETEAFF. The CDR3 DNA reads as TGTGCCAGCAGCTTAATTGGCGGAGAAACTGAAGCTTTCTTT. The V and J genes are TRBV7-3 and TRBJ1-1; D is undetermined. Germline CDR1 and CDR2: SGHTA and FQGTGA. The V end lost 1 base, the J end lost 5 bases, and 11 bases lay between the germline ends. This CDR3 comprises 14 residues.

In its sample, this clonotype was seen once. J is TRBJ1-2 and V is TRBV5-1; perhaps TRBD1 as D (5 bases). This CDR3 is built from 15 residues. Germline CDR1 SGHRS, CDR2 YFSETQ. The germline V and J ends were trimmed by 0 bases and 4 bases, with 13 bases remaining between them. This CDR3 reads CASSLAGGVGYGYTF. The CDR3 coding sequence is TGCGCCAGCAGCTTGGCTGGGGGTGTGGGCTATGGCTACACCTTC.

V and J are TRBV19 and TRBJ2-7, with D possibly called TRBD1 or TRBD2 (6 bases each). V was clipped by 6 bases and J by 7 bases, with 22 bases between them. Germline V CDR1 and CDR2: LNHDA, SQIVND (reference sequence). The CDR3 contains 15 residues. Here the CDR3 reads CASSMRGTPSWEQYF. The DNA of the CDR3 is TGTGCCAGTAGCATGAGGGGGACTCCCTCGTGGGAGCAGTACTTC.

This clonotype was detected many times. The chain employs TRBV20-1 and TRBJ2-7, with 7 bases identical to TRBD2. Germline lookup yields CDR1 DFQATT and CDR2 SNEGSKA (reference sequence). CDR3 size: 11 residues. The junction had 2 bases not matched to a gene; V was cut back by 3 bases and J by 6 bases. DNA of the CDR3: TGCAGTGCTAGTACGGGGGGCGAGCAGTACTTC. It encodes CSASTGGEQYF.